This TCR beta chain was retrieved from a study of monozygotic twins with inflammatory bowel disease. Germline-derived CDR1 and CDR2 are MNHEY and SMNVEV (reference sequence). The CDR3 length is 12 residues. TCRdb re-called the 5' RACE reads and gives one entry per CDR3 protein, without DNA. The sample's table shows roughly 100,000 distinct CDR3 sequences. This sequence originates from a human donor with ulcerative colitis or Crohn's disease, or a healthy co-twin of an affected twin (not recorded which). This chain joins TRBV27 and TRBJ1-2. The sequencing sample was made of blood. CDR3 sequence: CASSPGPYGYTF.